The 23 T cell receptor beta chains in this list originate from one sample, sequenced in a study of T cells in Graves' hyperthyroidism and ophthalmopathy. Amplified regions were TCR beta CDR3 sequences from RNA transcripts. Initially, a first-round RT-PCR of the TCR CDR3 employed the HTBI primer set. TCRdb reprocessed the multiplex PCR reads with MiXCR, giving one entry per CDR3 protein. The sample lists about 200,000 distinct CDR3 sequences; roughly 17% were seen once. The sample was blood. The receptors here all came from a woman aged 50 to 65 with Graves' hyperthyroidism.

The CDR3 sequence is CASSGGRSQPQHF. DNA of the CDR3: TGTGCCAGCAGCGGAGGTAGGAGTCAGCCCCAGCATTTT. This sequence joins TRBV11-2 and TRBJ1-5, with no clear D. Trimming left V 5 bases short and J 6 bases short, with 11 bases between. The length of the CDR3 is 13 residues. Germline CDR1 SGHAT, CDR2 FQNNGV. The variable domain in full, with the rest retrieved from reference TRBV11-2 and TRBJ1-5, is EAGVAQSPRYKIIEKRQSVAFWCNPISGHATLYWYQQILGQGPKLLIQFQNNGVVDDSQLPKDRFSAERLKGVDSTLKIQPAKLEDSAVYLCASSGGRSQPQHFGDGTRLSIL.

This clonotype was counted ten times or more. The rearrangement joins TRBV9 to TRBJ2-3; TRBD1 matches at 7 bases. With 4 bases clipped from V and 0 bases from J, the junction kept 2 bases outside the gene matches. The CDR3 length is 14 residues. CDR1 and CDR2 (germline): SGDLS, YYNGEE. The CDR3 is CASSPTGSTDTQYF. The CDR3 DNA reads TGTGCCAGCAGCCCGACAGGGAGCACAGATACGCAGTATTTT. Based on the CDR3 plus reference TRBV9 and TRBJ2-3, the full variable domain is DSGVTQTPKHLITATGQRVTLRCSPRSGDLSVYWYQQSLDQGLQFLIQYYNGEERAKGNILERFSAQQFPDLHSELNLSSLELGDSALYFCASSPTGSTDTQYFGPGTRLTVL.

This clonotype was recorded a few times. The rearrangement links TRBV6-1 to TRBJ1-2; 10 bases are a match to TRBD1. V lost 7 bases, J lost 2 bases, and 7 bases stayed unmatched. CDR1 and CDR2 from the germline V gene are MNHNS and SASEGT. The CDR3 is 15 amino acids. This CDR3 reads CASTEPTGGNYGYTF. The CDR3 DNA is TGTGCCAGCACCGAACCGACAGGGGGCAACTATGGCTACACCTTC.

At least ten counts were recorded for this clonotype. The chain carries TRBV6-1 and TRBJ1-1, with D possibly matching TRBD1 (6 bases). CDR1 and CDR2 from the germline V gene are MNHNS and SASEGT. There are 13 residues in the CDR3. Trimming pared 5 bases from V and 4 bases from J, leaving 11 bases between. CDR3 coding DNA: TGTGCCAGCAGTTACGTAGGGGGCACTGAAGCTTTCTTT. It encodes CASSYVGGTEAFF.

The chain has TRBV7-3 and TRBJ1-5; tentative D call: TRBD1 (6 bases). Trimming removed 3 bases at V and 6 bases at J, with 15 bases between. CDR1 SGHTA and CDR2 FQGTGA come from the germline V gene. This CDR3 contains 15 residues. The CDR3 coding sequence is TGTGCCAGCAGCTTGGGGGGGGGCCAGGGTCAGCCCCAGCATTTT. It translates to CASSLGGGQGQPQHF.

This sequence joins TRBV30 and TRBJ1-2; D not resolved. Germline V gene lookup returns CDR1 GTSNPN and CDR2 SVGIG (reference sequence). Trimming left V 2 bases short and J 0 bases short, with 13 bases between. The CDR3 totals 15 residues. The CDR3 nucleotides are TGTGCCTGGAGTCACCCCGGAAGTACTAACTATGGCTACACCTTC. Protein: CAWSHPGSTNYGYTF.

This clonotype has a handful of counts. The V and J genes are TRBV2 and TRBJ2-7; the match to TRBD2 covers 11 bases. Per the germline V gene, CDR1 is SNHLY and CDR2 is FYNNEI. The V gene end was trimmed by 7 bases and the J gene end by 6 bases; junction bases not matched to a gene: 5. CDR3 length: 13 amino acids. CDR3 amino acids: CASIALAGVEQYF. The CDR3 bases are TGTGCCAGCATCGCACTAGCGGGAGTCGAGCAGTACTTC. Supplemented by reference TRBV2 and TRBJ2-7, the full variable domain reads EPEVTQTPSHQVTQMGQEVILRCVPISNHLYFYWYRQILGQKVEFLVSFYNNEISEKSEIFDDQFSVERPDGSNFTLKIRSTKLEDSAMYFCASIALAGVEQYFGPGTRLTVT.

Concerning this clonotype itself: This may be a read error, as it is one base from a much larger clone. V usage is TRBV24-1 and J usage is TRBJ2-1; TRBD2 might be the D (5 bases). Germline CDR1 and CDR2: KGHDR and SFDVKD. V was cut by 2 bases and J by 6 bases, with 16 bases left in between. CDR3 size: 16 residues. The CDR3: CATSDSATGSFNEQFF. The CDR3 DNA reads TGTGCCACCAGTGATTCGGCGACGGGAAGTTTCAATGAGCAGTTCTTC.

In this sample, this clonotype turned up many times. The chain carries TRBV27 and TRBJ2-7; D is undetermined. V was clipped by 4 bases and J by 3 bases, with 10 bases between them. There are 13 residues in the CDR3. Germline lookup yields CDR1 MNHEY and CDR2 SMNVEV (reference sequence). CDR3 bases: TGTGCCAGCAGTTCCCCTAGGGTCTACGAGCAGTACTTC. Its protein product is CASSSPRVYEQYF.

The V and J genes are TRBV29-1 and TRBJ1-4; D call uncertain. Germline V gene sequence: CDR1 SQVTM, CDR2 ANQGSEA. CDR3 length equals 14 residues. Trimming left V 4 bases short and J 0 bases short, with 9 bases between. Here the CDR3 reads CSVVGSATNEKLFF. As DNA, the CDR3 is TGCAGCGTTGTCGGGAGTGCAACTAATGAAAAACTGTTTTTT.

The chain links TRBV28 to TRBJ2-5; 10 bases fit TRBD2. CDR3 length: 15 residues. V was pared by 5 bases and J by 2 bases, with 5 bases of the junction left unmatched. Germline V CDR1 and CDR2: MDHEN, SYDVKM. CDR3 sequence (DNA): TGTGCCAGCAGTCCACTAGCGGGGAATCAAGAGACCCAGTACTTC. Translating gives CASSPLAGNQETQYF.

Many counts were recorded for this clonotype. The CDR3 here is CASSLRPGGSTDTQYF. The CDR3, as DNA: TGTGCCAGCAGTTTAAGGCCGGGCGGAAGCACAGATACGCAGTATTTT. This chain connects TRBV11-2 to TRBJ2-3; D is unclear. CDR3 length equals 16 residues. Germline V gives CDR1 SGHAT, CDR2 FQNNGV. V was shortened by 6 bases and J by 0 bases, with 16 bases between the two germline ends.

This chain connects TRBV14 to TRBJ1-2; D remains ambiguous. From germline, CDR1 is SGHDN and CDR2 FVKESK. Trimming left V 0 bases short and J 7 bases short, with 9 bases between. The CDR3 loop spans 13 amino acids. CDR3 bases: TGTGCCAGCAGCCAAGACCTTACGGGTGGCTACACCTTC. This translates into CASSQDLTGGYTF.

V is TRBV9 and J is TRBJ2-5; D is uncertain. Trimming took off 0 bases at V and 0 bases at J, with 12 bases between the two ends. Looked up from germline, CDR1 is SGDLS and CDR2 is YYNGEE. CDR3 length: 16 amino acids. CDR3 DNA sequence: TGTGCCAGCAGCGTAGGGTTCCGTGCAGACCAAGAGACCCAGTACTTC. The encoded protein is CASSVGFRADQETQYF.

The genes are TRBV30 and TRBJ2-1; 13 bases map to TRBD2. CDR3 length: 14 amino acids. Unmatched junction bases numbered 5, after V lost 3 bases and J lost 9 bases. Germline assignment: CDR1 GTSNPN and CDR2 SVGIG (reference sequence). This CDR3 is CAWRATSGRSEQFF. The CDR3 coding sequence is TGTGCCTGGAGAGCGACTAGCGGGAGGAGTGAGCAGTTCTTC.

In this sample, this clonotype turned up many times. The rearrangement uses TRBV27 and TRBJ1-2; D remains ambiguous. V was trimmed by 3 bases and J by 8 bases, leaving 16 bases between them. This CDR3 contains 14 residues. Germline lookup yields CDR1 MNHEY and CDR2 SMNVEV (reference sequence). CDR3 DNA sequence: TGTGCCAGCAGTTTGATCGGCGGACCGGCGGGCTACACCTTC. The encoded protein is CASSLIGGPAGYTF.

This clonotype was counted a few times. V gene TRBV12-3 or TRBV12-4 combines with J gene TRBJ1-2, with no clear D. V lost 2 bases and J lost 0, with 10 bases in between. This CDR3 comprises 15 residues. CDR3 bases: TGTGCCAGCAGTTTAAAGGGCAGAGCTAACTATGGCTACACCTTC. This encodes CASSLKGRANYGYTF.

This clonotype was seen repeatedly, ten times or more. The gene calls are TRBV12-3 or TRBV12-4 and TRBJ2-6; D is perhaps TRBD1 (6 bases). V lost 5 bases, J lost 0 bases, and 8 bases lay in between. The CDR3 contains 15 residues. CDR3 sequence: CASSHRVSGANVLTF. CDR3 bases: TGTGCCAGCAGTCACAGGGTCTCTGGGGCCAACGTCCTGACTTTC.

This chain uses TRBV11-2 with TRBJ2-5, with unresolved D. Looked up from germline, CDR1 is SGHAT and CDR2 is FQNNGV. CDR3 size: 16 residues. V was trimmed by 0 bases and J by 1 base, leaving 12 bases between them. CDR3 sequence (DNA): TGTGCCAGCAGCTTAGAGCTCGCGGTTATCCAAGAGACCCAGTACTTC. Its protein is CASSLELAVIQETQYF.

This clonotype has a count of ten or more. The DNA for the CDR3 is TGTGCCAGCAGCTTAGATTCCGGGACTGAAGCTTTCTTT. It translates to CASSLDSGTEAFF. The chain couples TRBV11-2 to TRBJ1-1, with D hard to call. There are 13 residues in the CDR3. The germline V and J ends were trimmed by 0 bases and 5 bases, with 7 bases remaining between them. Germline CDR1 reads SGHAT; CDR2 reads FQNNGV.

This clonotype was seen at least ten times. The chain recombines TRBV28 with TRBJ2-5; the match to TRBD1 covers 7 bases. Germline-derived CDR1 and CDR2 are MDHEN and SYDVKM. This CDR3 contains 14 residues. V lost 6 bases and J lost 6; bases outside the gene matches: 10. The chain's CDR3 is CASRPTGSGKTQYF. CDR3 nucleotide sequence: TGTGCCAGCAGGCCGACAGGGTCGGGAAAGACCCAGTACTTC.

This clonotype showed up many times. CDR3 in amino acids: CASSLVRTSGSQARTDTQYF. The DNA of the CDR3 is TGTGCCAGCAGCTTGGTACGGACTAGCGGCTCCCAGGCCCGCACAGATACGCAGTATTTT. This rearrangement joins TRBV11-2 to TRBJ2-3, with 10 bases aligning to TRBD2. CDR1 and CDR2 from the germline V gene are SGHAT and FQNNGV. With V trimmed by 3 bases and J by 1 base, 16 bases remained unmatched. This CDR3 contains 20 residues. Looking up the rest from reference TRBV11-2 and TRBJ2-3 gives the full variable domain: EAGVAQSPRYKIIEKRQSVAFWCNPISGHATLYWYQQILGQGPKLLIQFQNNGVVDDSQLPKDRFSAERLKGVDSTLKIQPAKLEDSAVYLCASSLVRTSGSQARTDTQYFGPGTRLTVL.

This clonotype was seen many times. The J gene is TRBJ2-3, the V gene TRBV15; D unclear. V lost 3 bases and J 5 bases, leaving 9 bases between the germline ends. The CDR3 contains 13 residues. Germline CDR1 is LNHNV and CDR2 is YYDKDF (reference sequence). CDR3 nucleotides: TGTGCCACCAGCAGCCCAAGGGAAGATACGCAGTATTTT. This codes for CATSSPREDTQYF.